This T cell receptor (beta chain) stems from a study of cytomegalovirus exposure and HLA in healthy donors. Notes on this clone: Its specificity is unknown.

In the PCR, 60 Vbeta and 13 Jbeta primers were used. The protocol was immunoSEQ multiplex PCR, while the TCRdb copy is restricted to in-frame clones and leaves out a portion. The sample lists about 190,000 clones, 77% occurring once. General study findings and limits: In presence/absence analyses, roughly uniform sequencing depth across donors was assumed. Under in vitro conditions, a few CMV-associated chains were confirmed as specific for CMV antigens. CMV serostatus was the sole immune exposure data available. V- and J-gene trimming of TCR beta was linked (in a later analysis) to a missense DCLRE1C variant.

This sequence was found in a woman aged 30 to 39 in good health and CMV-seropositive. Input material: PBMCs.

The CDR3 coding sequence is TGTGCCAGCAGCTTAGGTCTGGGACAATACAATGAGCAGTTCTTC. Amino acids: CASSLGLGQYNEQFF. This sequence joins TRBV7-9 and TRBJ2-1, with D maybe TRBD1 (6 bases). CDR3 length: 15 amino acids. V shed 1 base and J shed 4 bases, with 11 bases lying between them. Germline CDR1 reads SEHNR; CDR2 reads FQNEAQ (reference sequence). The variable domain in full, with the rest retrieved from reference TRBV7-9 and TRBJ2-1, is DTGVSQNPRHKITKRGQNVTFRCDPISEHNRLYWYRQTLGQGPEFLTYFQNEAQLEKSRLLSDRFSAERPKGSFSTLEIQRTEQGDSAMYLCASSLGLGQYNEQFFGPGTRLTVL.